This T cell receptor (beta chain) comes out of a study of shared clonotypes between healthy human individuals. The naive CD8 subset, CD45RO-negative cells positively selected for CCR7, excluded terminally differentiated effector memory CD45RA+ cells. The run depth of the assay was deep. The table came from immunoSEQ multiplex PCR; TCRdb's copy has only in-frame clones and leaves some out. The table records hundreds of thousands of clones, roughly 95% of them present only once. The CDR3 runs 14 residues. The V and J ends lost 7 bases and 5 bases respectively, with 17 bases between them. Germline V gene data show CDR1 as SGHVS and CDR2 as FQNEAQ. Study outcomes and limitations: Estimated richness values were generally larger in naive subsets than in memory subsets.

This clone came up once. Its cognate antigen is unknown. This clonotype originated in a woman under 40 in good health. The chain joins TRBV7-8 to TRBJ2-5, with a weak D call TRBD1 (6 bases). The specimen was naive CD8+ T cells sorted from blood. CDR3 in amino acids: CASTLPEGEETQYF. The CDR3 bases are TGTGCCAGCACTCTACCTGAGGGGGAGGAGACCCAGTACTTC.